Listed here are 24 T cell receptor beta chains from one sample, sequenced in a study of beta chain features in type 1 diabetes. Findings and limits, study-wide: Among patients with Type 1 diabetes, TCRB CDR3s were moderately but significantly shorter in every one of the four CD4+ subsets.

Antigens of these TCRs are unknown. Reverse transcribing all isolated RNA meant expressed TCRB transcripts were sequenced. The protocol was immunoSEQ multiplex PCR, while the TCRdb copy is restricted to in-frame clones and leaves out a portion. The sample records about 370,000 clones, 9.6% being singletons. Specimen: central memory CD4+ T cells from blood. The receptor source for this set is a man younger than 45 with type 1 diabetes.

This chain links TRBV11-3 with TRBJ2-5; perhaps TRBD1 as D (6 bases). Trimming shortened V by 5 bases and J by 0 bases, and 19 bases separated the two germline ends. Germline-derived CDR1 and CDR2 are SGHNT and YENEEA. The CDR3 is made up of 17 amino acids. The CDR3 nucleotides are TGTGCCAGCAGCCAATACACGGGACAAACGTACCAAGAGACCCAGTACTTC. Its translation is CASSQYTGQTYQETQYF.

In its sample, this clone was seen a few times. This sequence joins TRBV10-3 and TRBJ1-5; D might be TRBD1 (6 bases). The CDR3 is made up of 16 amino acids. Germline V gene data show CDR1 as ENHRY and CDR2 as SYGVKD. V shed 0 bases and J shed 2 bases, with 11 bases lying between them. In DNA, the CDR3 is TGTGCCATCAGTGAGTCCATCACAGGGCGCAATCAGCCCCAGCATTTT. Translating it yields CAISESITGRNQPQHF.

This clone was detected ten times or more. The chain carries TRBV18 and TRBJ2-5; TRBD1 agrees at 9 bases. Trimming removed 3 bases from V and 5 bases from J; junction bases left unmatched: 7. This CDR3 is 15 amino acids long. Per the germline V gene, CDR1 is KGHSH and CDR2 is LQKENI. The DNA for the CDR3 is TGTGCCAGCTCACCTTCCGACAGGGGGTCGGAGACCCAGTACTTC. Translated: CASSPSDRGSETQYF.

On this clone: The germline gene is not matched at one end of the junction; a read error may be the cause. J is TRBJ1-2 and V is TRBV10-3, with TRBD1 matching over 7 bases. Germline assignment: CDR1 ENHRY and CDR2 SYGVKD. The CDR3 length is 16 residues. The CDR3 DNA is TGTGCCAGCAGTCTGGAAGGTGTGACAGGGAGCTATGGCTACACCTTC. This translates into CASSLEGVTGSYGYTF.

Concerning this clone itself: Possible read error: a much larger clone is one base away. The chain has TRBV7-2 and TRBJ1-1, with D unclear. Trimming removed 3 bases at V and 2 bases at J, with 7 bases between. The CDR3 consists of 13 residues. CDR1 is SGHTA and CDR2 is FQGNSA in the germline V gene. CDR3 nucleotide sequence: TGTGCCAGCAGCTTCGACATTAACACTGAAGCTTTCTTT. This codes for CASSFDINTEAFF.

This clone occurred a few times. The rearrangement uses TRBV19 and TRBJ1-2, with D unclear. The V gene lost 5 bases and the J gene lost 7 bases, with 17 bases spanning the gap. The CDR3 is 14 amino acids. From germline, CDR1 is LNHDA and CDR2 SQIVND (reference sequence). The CDR3 bases are TGTGCCAGTAGTGCCGCCGGATTAAGAGGTGGCTACACCTTC. It is translated as CASSAAGLRGGYTF.

This clone was observed a few times. The V gene is TRBV29-1, the J gene TRBJ2-1, with TRBD1 identical over 7 bases. The CDR3 is 14 amino acids. Unmatched junction bases numbered 11, after V lost 7 bases and J lost 5 bases. Germline V gene lookup returns CDR1 SQVTM and CDR2 ANQGSEA. The CDR3 here is CSAVSTGFNNEQFF. CDR3 coding DNA: TGCAGCGCAGTTTCGACAGGGTTTAACAATGAGCAGTTCTTC.

The sample holds many counts of this clone. V usage is TRBV9 and J usage is TRBJ1-5; weak D call: TRBD1 (6 bases). Germline V lookup: CDR1 SGDLS, CDR2 YYNGEE. The CDR3 runs 13 residues. Trimming took off 1 base at V and 7 bases at J, with 9 bases between the two ends. The CDR3 sequence is CASSVKGGQPQHF. In nucleotides, the CDR3 is TGTGCCAGCAGCGTAAAGGGGGGGCAGCCCCAGCATTTT.

This clone has a handful of counts. The chain couples TRBV11-2 to TRBJ2-1, with a possible D match to TRBD2 (6 bases). The CDR3 extends over 15 amino acids. V was shortened by 5 bases and J by 0 bases, with 11 bases between the two germline ends. Per the germline V gene, CDR1 is SGHAT and CDR2 is FQNNGV. CDR3 region: CASSPLASSYNEQFF. The CDR3 DNA reads as TGTGCCAGCAGCCCCCTAGCGAGCTCCTACAATGAGCAGTTCTTC.

This clone was observed a handful of times. The J gene is TRBJ2-3, the V gene TRBV5-1; D gene unclear. CDR1 is SGHRS and CDR2 is YFSETQ in the germline V gene. Trimming took 4 bases from V and 6 from J, leaving 18 bases between them. The CDR3 extends over 15 amino acids. The CDR3 reads CASSRAATETDTQYF. Written as DNA, the CDR3 is TGCGCCAGCAGCAGGGCGGCAACCGAGACCGATACGCAGTATTTT.

This sequence joins TRBV29-1 and TRBJ1-3; 9 bases line up with TRBD1. This CDR3 comprises 14 residues. Germline V gives CDR1 SQVTM, CDR2 ANQGSEA. With 5 bases clipped from V and 4 bases from J, the junction kept 6 bases outside the gene matches. CDR3 region: CSVFETGGGNTIYF. The DNA of the CDR3 is TGCAGCGTTTTTGAGACAGGGGGAGGAAACACCATATATTTT.

This clone has a handful of counts. The chain carries TRBV5-5 and TRBJ2-1, with 8 bases that match TRBD1. The CDR3 loop spans 12 amino acids. The junction had 4 bases not matched to a gene; V was cut back by 4 bases and J by 10 bases. Looked up from germline, CDR1 is SGHKS and CDR2 is YYEKEE (reference sequence). CDR3 bases: TGTGCCAGCAGCAACGACAGGGGAGAGCAGTTCTTC. Translation gives CASSNDRGEQFF.

The chain combines TRBV4-2 with TRBJ2-7; possible D gene TRBD2, 6 bases. With 1 base removed from V and 1 base from J, the gap between germline ends came to 14 bases. Germline V gives CDR1 LGHNA, CDR2 YNFKEQ. The CDR3 runs to 16 residues. Here the CDR3 DNA reads TGTGCCAGCAGCCAAGGTCTCCCTAGCGCATCCTACGAGCAGTACTTC. Residues: CASSQGLPSASYEQYF.

This clone was observed a handful of times. This rearrangement joins TRBV28 to TRBJ2-7; D unclear. CDR3 length: 12 amino acids. Germline CDR1 MDHEN, CDR2 SYDVKM. Trimming took off 6 bases at V and 0 bases at J, with 6 bases between the two ends. The CDR3 is CASSESSYEQYF. CDR3 coding DNA: TGTGCCAGCAGCGAAAGCTCCTACGAGCAGTACTTC.

This clone was seen a few times. The chain couples TRBV18 to TRBJ2-7; possibly TRBD1 for D (5 bases). CDR1 and CDR2 (germline): KGHSH, LQKENI. Trimming left V 8 bases short and J 0 bases short, with 8 bases between. The CDR3 loop spans 12 amino acids. CDR3 sequence reads: CASQGDSYEQYF. CDR3 nucleotide sequence: TGTGCCAGCCAGGGTGACTCCTACGAGCAGTACTTC.

This clone was seen ten or more times. V and J are TRBV5-4 and TRBJ1-4, with D perhaps matching TRBD1 (5 bases). The V and J ends lost 4 bases and 4 bases respectively, with 14 bases between them. The CDR3 sequence is 15 residues long. In germline, CDR1 is SGHNT, CDR2 YYREEE (reference sequence). This CDR3 is CASSETGRRNEKLFF. In DNA form, the CDR3 reads TGTGCCAGCAGCGAAACGGGACGGCGTAATGAAAAACTGTTTTTT. Combining the CDR3 with reference TRBV5-4 and TRBJ1-4 gives the whole variable domain ETGVTQSPTHLIKTRGQQVTLRCSSQSGHNTVSWYQQALGQGPQFIFQYYREEENGRGNFPPRFSGLQFPNYSSELNVNALELDDSALYLCASSETGRRNEKLFFGSGTQLSVL.

There are a few counts of this clone. The chain has TRBV7-2 and TRBJ2-5, with a tentative D call TRBD2 (6 bases). Trimming shortened V by 5 bases and J by 4 bases, and 17 bases separated the two germline ends. This CDR3 contains 15 residues. Looked up from germline, CDR1 is SGHTA and CDR2 is FQGNSA. CDR3 DNA: TGTGCCAGCAGCCCCAGCGGAGGGTTGGCAGAGACCCAGTACTTC. Encoded protein: CASSPSGGLAETQYF. The full variable domain, its missing parts supplied by reference TRBV7-2 and TRBJ2-5, is GAGVSQSPSNKVTEKGKDVELRCDPISGHTALYWYRQSLGQGLEFLIYFQGNSAPDKSGLPSDRFSAERTGGSVSTLTIQRTQQEDSAVYLCASSPSGGLAETQYFGPGTRLLVL.

This clone came up a few times. The chain is built from TRBV27 and TRBJ1-4, with D maybe TRBD1 (5 bases). V gave up 8 bases and J gave up 5 bases, with 15 bases separating them. Germline CDR1 reads MNHEY; CDR2 reads SMNVEV (reference sequence). The CDR3 length is 14 residues. The CDR3 region is CASHWGLSNEKLFF. The CDR3 nucleotides read TGTGCCAGCCATTGGGGACTGTCAAATGAAAAACTGTTTTTT.

The rearrangement links TRBV4-1 to TRBJ1-1; D ambiguous. V shed 0 bases and J shed 5 bases, with 7 bases lying between them. Germline V lookup: CDR1 MGHRA, CDR2 YSYEKL. The CDR3 spans 13 residues. The CDR3 is CASSQEPGTEAFF. In nucleotides, the CDR3 is TGCGCCAGCAGCCAAGAACCCGGGACTGAAGCTTTCTTT.

This clone was picked up a small number of times. The chain combines TRBV10-3 with TRBJ1-2; D unclear. The CDR3 sequence is 14 residues long. Germline V gene sequence: CDR1 ENHRY, CDR2 SYGVKD. V lost 2 bases and J lost 6, with 13 bases in between. The CDR3 protein is CAISEDANRDGYTF. As DNA, the CDR3 is TGTGCCATCAGTGAGGATGCGAATCGGGATGGCTACACCTTC.

This clone showed up many times. This chain uses TRBV10-3 with TRBJ1-1, with 8 bases identical to TRBD1. Germline assignment: CDR1 ENHRY and CDR2 SYGVKD. This CDR3 region has 13 residues. Trimming took 10 bases from V and 3 from J; bases not matched to a gene: 7. Here the CDR3 DNA reads TGTGCCACCCAGGGGGCAGGTGACACTGAAGCTTTCTTT. It yields the protein CATQGAGDTEAFF.

This clone has more than one count but fewer than ten. CDR3: CASSPLIRGAEAFF. The CDR3 bases are TGTGCCAGCAGCCCCCTTATTCGGGGGGCTGAAGCTTTCTTT. This rearrangement joins TRBV27 to TRBJ1-1; D may be TRBD1 (5 bases). Trimming left V 6 bases short and J 6 bases short, with 17 bases between. CDR1 MNHEY and CDR2 SMNVEV come from the germline V gene (reference sequence). The CDR3 contains 14 residues.

Worth noting for this clone: Its ends do not fully match the called genes, so a read error is possible. Other DNA sequences in the sample encode the same CDR3. The V gene is TRBV10-3, the J gene TRBJ2-5; 15 positions agree with TRBD2. CDR3 length: 17 amino acids. Looked up from germline, CDR1 is ENHRY and CDR2 is SYGVKD. As DNA, the CDR3 is TGTGCCAGCAACACGGGACTAGCGGGAGGAAGGGAGGAGACCCAATACTTC. Amino acids: CASNTGLAGGREETQYF.

The chain couples TRBV6-6 to TRBJ2-6, with a tentative D call TRBD1 (5 bases). Germline V gives CDR1 MNHNY, CDR2 SVGAGI (reference sequence). V dropped 6 bases and J dropped 2 bases, with 14 bases sitting between them. This CDR3 spans 16 amino acids. The CDR3 protein is CASSREIQAGANVLTF. The CDR3 DNA follows: TGTGCCAGCAGCAGGGAAATTCAAGCTGGGGCCAACGTCCTGACTTTC.